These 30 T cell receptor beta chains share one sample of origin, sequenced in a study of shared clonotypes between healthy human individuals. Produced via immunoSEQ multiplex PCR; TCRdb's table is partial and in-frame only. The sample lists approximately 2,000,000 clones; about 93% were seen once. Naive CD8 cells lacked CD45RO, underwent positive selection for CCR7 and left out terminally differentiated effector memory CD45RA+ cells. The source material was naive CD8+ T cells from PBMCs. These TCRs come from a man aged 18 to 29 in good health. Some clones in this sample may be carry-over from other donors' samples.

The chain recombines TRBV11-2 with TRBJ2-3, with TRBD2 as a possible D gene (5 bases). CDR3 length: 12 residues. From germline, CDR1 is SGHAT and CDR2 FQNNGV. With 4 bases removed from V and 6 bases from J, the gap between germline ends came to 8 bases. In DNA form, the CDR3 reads TGTGCCAGCAGCTCGGAGGCGGATACGCAGTATTTT. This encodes CASSSEADTQYF.

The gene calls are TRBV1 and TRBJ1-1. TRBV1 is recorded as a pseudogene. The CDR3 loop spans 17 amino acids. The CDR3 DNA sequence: TGCACCAGCAGCCTGGTCTTCCACAGGGACTTGAACACTGAAGCTTTCTTT. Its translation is CTSSLVFHRDLNTEAFF.

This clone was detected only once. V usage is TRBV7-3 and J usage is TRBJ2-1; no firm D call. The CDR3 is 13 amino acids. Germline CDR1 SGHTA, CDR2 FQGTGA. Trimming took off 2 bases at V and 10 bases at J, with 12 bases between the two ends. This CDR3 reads CASSLPPKGEQFF. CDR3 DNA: TGTGCCAGCAGCTTACCTCCCAAGGGAGAGCAGTTCTTC.

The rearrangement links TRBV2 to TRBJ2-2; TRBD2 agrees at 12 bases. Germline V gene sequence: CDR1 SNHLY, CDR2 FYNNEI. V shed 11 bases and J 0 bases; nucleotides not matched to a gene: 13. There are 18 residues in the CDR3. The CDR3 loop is CASSKGLAGGSNTGELFF. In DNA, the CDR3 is TGTGCCTCATCCAAGGGGCTAGCGGGAGGGTCGAACACCGGGGAGCTGTTTTTT.

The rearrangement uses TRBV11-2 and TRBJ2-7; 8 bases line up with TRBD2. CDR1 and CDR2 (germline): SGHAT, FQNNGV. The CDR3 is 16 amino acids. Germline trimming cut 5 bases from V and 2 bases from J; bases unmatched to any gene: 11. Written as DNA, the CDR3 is TGTGCCAGCAGCGGCAGCGTAGCGGGGCGCACCTACGAGCAGTACTTC. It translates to CASSGSVAGRTYEQYF.

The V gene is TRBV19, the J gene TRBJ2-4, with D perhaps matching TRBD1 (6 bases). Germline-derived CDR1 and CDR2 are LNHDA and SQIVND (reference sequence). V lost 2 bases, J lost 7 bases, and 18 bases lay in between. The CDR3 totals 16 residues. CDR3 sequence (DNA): TGTGCCAGTAGTATAATGTTCCAGGGGCACGGGAACATTCAGTACTTC. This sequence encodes CASSIMFQGHGNIQYF.

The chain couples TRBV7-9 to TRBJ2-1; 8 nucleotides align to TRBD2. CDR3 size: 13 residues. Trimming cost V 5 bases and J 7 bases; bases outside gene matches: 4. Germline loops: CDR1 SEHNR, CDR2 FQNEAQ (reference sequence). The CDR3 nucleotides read TGTGCCAGCAGCCGAGCGGGGGCGAATGAGCAGTTCTTC. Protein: CASSRAGANEQFF.

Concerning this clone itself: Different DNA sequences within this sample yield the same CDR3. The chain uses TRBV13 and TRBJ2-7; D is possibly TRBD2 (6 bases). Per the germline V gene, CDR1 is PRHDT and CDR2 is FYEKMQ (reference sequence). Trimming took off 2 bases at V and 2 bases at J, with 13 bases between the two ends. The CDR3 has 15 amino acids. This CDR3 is CASSLRVAETYEQYF. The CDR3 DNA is TGTGCCAGCAGCTTAAGGGTAGCGGAGACCTACGAGCAGTACTTC.

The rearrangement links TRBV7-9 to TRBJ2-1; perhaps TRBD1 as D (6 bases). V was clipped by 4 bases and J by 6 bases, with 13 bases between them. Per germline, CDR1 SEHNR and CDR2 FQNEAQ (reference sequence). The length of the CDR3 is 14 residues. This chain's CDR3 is CASSYGTDSNEQFF. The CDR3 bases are TGTGCCAGCAGCTACGGGACGGACAGCAATGAGCAGTTCTTC.

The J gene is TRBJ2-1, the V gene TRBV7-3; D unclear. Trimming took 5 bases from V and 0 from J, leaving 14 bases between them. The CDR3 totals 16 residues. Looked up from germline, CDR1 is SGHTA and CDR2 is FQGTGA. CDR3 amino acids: CASSLSVASSYNEQFF. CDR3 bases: TGTGCCAGCAGCCTTTCTGTTGCGAGCTCCTACAATGAGCAGTTCTTC.

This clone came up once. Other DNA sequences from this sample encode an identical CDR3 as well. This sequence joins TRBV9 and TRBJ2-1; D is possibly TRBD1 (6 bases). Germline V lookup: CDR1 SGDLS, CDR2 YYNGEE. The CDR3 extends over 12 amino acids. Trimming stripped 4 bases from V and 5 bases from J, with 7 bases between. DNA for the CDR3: TGTGCCAGCAGCCCAGGGGACAATGAGCAGTTCTTC. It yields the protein CASSPGDNEQFF.

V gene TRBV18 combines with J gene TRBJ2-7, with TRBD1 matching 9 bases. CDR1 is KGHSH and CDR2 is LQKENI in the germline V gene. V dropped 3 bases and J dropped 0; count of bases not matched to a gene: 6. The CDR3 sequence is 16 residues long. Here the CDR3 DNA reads TGTGCCAGCTCACCGGGGGACAGGGTGTTCTCCTACGAGCAGTACTTC. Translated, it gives CASSPGDRVFSYEQYF.

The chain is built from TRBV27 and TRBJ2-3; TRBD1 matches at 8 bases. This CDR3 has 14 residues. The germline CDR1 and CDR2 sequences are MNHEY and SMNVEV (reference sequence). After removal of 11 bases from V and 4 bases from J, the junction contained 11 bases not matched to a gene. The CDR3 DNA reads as TGTGCCGCCGGGGAGGACAGGGATCCAGATACGCAGTATTTT. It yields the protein CAAGEDRDPDTQYF.

CDR3 coding DNA: TGTGCCAGCAGTTTCGTGGGGAGCGGCGAGCAGTACTTC. Translating gives CASSFVGSGEQYF. The V and J genes are TRBV6-6 and TRBJ2-7; D might be TRBD2 (5 bases). The CDR3 covers 13 residues. V lost 4 bases, J lost 6 bases, and 13 bases lay in between. Germline V CDR1 and CDR2: MNHNY, SVGAGI (reference sequence).

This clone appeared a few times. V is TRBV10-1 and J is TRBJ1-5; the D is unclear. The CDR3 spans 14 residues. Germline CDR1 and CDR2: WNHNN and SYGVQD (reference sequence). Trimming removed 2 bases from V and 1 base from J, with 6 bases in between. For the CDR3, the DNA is TGCGCCAGCAGTGAGGGAGGGAGCAATCAGCCCCAGCATTTT. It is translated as CASSEGGSNQPQHF.

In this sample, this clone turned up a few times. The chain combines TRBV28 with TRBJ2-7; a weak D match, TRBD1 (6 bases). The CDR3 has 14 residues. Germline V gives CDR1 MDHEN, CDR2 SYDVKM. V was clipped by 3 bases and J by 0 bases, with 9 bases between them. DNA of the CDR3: TGTGCCAGCAGTTTTCAGGGGATCTCCTACGAGCAGTACTTC. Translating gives CASSFQGISYEQYF.

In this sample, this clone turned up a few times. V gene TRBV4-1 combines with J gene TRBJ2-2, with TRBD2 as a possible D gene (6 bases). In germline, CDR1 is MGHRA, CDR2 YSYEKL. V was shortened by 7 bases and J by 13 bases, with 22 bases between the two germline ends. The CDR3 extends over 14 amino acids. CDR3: CASTPIGTSEMLFF. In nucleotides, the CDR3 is TGCGCCAGCACCCCCATCGGGACTTCGGAGATGCTGTTTTTT.

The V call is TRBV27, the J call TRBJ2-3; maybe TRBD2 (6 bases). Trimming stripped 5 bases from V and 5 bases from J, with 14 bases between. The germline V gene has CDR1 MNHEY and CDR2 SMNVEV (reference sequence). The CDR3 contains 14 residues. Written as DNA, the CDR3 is TGTGCCAGCAGTACCGGGGCGGGAAGAGATACGCAGTATTTT. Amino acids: CASSTGAGRDTQYF.

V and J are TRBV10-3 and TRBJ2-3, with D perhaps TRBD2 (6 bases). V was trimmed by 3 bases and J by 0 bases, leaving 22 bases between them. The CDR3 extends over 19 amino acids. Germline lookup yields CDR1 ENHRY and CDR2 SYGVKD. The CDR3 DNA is TGTGCCATCAGTGATCGGTGGGCGGGACCTGAACCTAGCACAGATACGCAGTATTTT. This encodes CAISDRWAGPEPSTDTQYF.

The CDR3 DNA follows: TGTGCCAGCAGCTTATTGACAGCCGCAACTAATGAAAAACTGTTTTTT. As protein: CASSLLTAATNEKLFF. This sequence joins TRBV7-6 and TRBJ1-4; tentative D call: TRBD1 (5 bases). From germline, CDR1 is SGHVS and CDR2 FNYEAQ. V was clipped by 2 bases and J by 0 bases, with 10 bases between them. The CDR3 sequence is 16 residues long.

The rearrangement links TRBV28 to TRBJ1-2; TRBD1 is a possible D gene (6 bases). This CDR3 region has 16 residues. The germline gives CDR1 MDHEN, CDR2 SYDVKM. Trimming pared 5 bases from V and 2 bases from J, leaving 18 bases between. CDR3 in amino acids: CASSVPRDTPNYGYTF. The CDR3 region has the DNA TGTGCCAGCAGTGTGCCGAGGGACACTCCCAACTATGGCTACACCTTC.

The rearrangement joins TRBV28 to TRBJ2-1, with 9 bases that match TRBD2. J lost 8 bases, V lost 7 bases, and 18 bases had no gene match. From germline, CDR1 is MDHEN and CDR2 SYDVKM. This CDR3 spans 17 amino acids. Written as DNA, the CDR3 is TGTGCCAGCAAGAAGTCTAGCGGGATTTGGAGGGGGGATGAGCAGTTCTTC. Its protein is CASKKSSGIWRGDEQFF.

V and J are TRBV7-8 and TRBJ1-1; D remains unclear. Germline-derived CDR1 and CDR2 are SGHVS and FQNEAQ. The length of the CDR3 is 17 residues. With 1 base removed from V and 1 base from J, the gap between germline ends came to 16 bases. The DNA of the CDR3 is TGTGCCAGCAGCTTAGAGAACCGGCAGACTGCGAACACTGAAGCTTTCTTT. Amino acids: CASSLENRQTANTEAFF. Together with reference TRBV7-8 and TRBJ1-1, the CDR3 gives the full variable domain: GAGVSQSPRYKVAKRGQDVALRCDPISGHVSLFWYQQALGQGPEFLTYFQNEAQLDKSGLPSDRFFAERPEGSVSTLKIQRTQQEDSAVYLCASSLENRQTANTEAFFGQGTRLTVV.

The CDR3 is CASSLSFDTGFPDTQYF. CDR3 nucleotide sequence: TGTGCCAGCAGTTTATCTTTCGACACAGGGTTCCCAGATACGCAGTATTTT. This chain connects TRBV27 to TRBJ2-3; D might be TRBD1 (6 bases). Trimming stripped 0 bases from V and 4 bases from J, with 17 bases between. The CDR3 length is 17 residues. Germline CDR1 and CDR2: MNHEY and SMNVEV (reference sequence).

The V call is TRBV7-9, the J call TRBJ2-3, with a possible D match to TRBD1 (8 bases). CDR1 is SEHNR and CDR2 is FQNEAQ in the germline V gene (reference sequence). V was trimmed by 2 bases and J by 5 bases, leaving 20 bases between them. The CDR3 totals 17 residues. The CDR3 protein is CASSLSGQGGFKDTQYF. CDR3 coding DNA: TGTGCCAGCAGCTTATCTGGACAGGGAGGGTTTAAAGATACGCAGTATTTT.

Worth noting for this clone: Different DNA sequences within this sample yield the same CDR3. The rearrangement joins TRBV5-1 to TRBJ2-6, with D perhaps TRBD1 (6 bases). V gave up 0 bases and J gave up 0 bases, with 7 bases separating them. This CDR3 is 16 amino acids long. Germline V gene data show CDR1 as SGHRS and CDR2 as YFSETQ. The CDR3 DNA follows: TGCGCCAGCAGCTTGGGCAGGGGCTCTGGGGCCAACGTCCTGACTTTC. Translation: CASSLGRGSGANVLTF.

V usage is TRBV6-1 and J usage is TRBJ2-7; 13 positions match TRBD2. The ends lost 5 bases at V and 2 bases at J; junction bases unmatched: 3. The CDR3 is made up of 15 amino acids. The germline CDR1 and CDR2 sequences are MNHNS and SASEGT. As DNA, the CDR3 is TGTGCCAGCAGTATCGGACTAGCGGGAGCCTACGAGCAGTACTTC. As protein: CASSIGLAGAYEQYF.

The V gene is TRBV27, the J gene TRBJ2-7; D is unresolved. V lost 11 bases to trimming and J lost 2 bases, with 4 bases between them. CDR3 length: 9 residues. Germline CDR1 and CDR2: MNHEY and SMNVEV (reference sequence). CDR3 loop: CAPPYEQYF. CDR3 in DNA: TGTGCCCCACCCTACGAGCAGTACTTC.

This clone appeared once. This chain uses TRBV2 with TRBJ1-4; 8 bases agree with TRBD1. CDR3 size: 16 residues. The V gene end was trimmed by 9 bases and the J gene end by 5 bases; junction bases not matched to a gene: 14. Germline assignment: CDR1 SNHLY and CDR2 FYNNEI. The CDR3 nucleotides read TGTGCCAGTATGGACACAGGGGGTTCCCTAAATGAAAAACTGTTTTTT. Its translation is CASMDTGGSLNEKLFF.

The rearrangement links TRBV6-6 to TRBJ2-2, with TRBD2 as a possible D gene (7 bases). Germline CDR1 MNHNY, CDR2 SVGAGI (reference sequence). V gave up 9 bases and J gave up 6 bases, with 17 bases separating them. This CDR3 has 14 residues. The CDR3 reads CASGGRELPGELFF. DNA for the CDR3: TGTGCCAGTGGGGGGCGGGAGCTACCCGGGGAGCTGTTTTTT.